This T cell receptor (beta chain) stems from a study of blood T cell repertoires in COVID-19. Germline V gives CDR1 SGDLS, CDR2 YYNGEE. Germline trimming cut 4 bases from V and 12 bases from J; bases unmatched to any gene: 12. The length of the CDR3 is 15 residues. The data were produced by immunoSEQ multiplex PCR, yet TCRdb's version contains in-frame clones alone and is incomplete. The sample shows about 90,000 clones, roughly 79% of them seen only once. The chain couples TRBV9 to TRBJ2-4; 11 bases align to TRBD2. Input material: peripheral blood. The clonotype was recovered from an elderly woman with acute or convalescent COVID-19. The CDR3, as DNA: TGTGCCAGCAGCCCCCGGGGTAGCGGGAGGGTTGCTCAGTACTTC. It encodes CASSPRGSGRVAQYF.